This T cell receptor (beta chain) was sequenced in a study of shared clonotypes between healthy human individuals. The data were produced by immunoSEQ multiplex PCR, yet TCRdb's version contains in-frame clones alone and is incomplete. The sample shows millions of clones, roughly 91% of them seen only once. CD45RO negativity and positive selection for CCR7 defined naive CD8 cells, a population that excluded terminally differentiated effector memory CD45RA+ cells. V dropped 3 bases and J dropped 7; count of bases not matched to a gene: 11. This CDR3 is 16 amino acids long. Germline V CDR1 and CDR2: PRHDT, FYEKMQ (reference sequence). The count of this clone is one.

The sample taken for sequencing was naive CD8+ T cells from PBMCs. This rearrangement joins TRBV13 to TRBJ1-2, with TRBD1 matching 10 bases. This clonotype was obtained from a young man in good health. Some clones in this sample may be carry-over from other donors' samples. The CDR3 DNA follows: TGTGCCAGCAGCTTCAGACAGGGGGCTGATATCGGTGGCTACACCTTC. Its protein product is CASSFRQGADIGGYTF.